This entry is about one T cell receptor beta chain. This entry is derived from a study of shared T cell receptors in the human thymus. Measured with immunoSEQ multiplex PCR; TCRdb has only the in-frame clones, and not every one. Of 630,000 or so clones listed, around 87% are singletons. Between the trimmed V and J ends, which lost 5 bases and 7 bases, there was a span of 24 bases. The CDR3 is 17 residues long. Germline V gene sequence: CDR1 SNHLY, CDR2 FYNNEI. The data also belong to a second study, concerning human thymus T cells. Turning to that study: The source of the thymus tissue was resections taken during corrective heart surgery. Use of V and J genes seemed skewed within the thymic and blood repertoires. Related research described strongly overlapping thymic repertoires in unrelated people.

The source material was thymocytes. The TCR was taken from a boy less than two years old with a congenital heart defect. The chain is built from TRBV2 and TRBJ1-5, with D possibly being TRBD1 (6 bases). The CDR3 region has the DNA TGTGCCAGCAGTACCCCCCTCGGGCACAGGGTAGGACAGCCCCAGCATTTT. It is translated as CASSTPLGHRVGQPQHF.